The next 19 T cell receptor beta chains were all read from a single sample in a study of blood T cell dynamics during melanoma immunotherapy. Only in-frame clones appear in the TCRdb table, and some are missing; sequencing was by immunoSEQ multiplex PCR. The data contain about 14,000 clones, 86% of them seen just once; the ten biggest clones take up approximately 5.3%. As to time point: week 3, after first cycle of checkpoint inhibitor. The material sequenced was blood, taken from a patient treated with checkpoint blockade. These receptors were taken from a human donor with melanoma.

The V call is TRBV6-1, the J call TRBJ1-5, with D unclear. The germline gives CDR1 MNHNS, CDR2 SASEGT. The ends were cut back, 6 bases at V and 0 bases at J, with 6 bases in the middle. This CDR3 region has 13 residues. CDR3 residues: CASRVYSNQPQHF. DNA for the CDR3: TGTGCCAGCAGGGTATATAGCAATCAGCCCCAGCATTTT.

This clone was seen a handful of times. The V gene is TRBV7-9, the J gene TRBJ1-2; no definite D call. The CDR3 sequence is 14 residues long. The germline V and J ends were trimmed by 1 base and 2 bases, with 8 bases remaining between them. CDR1 and CDR2 (germline): SEHNR, FQNEAQ (reference sequence). Here the CDR3 DNA reads TGTGCCAGCAGCTTAGATCGGACCAACTATGGCTACACCTTC. As protein: CASSLDRTNYGYTF. Full variable domain (rest looked up from reference TRBV7-9 and TRBJ1-2): DTGVSQNPRHKITKRGQNVTFRCDPISEHNRLYWYRQTLGQGPEFLTYFQNEAQLEKSRLLSDRFSAERPKGSFSTLEIQRTEQGDSAMYLCASSLDRTNYGYTFGSGTRLTVV.

V gene TRBV18 combines with J gene TRBJ1-3, with D hard to call. The V end was cut by 3 bases, the J end by 0 bases, with 9 bases between. From germline, CDR1 is KGHSH and CDR2 LQKENI. The CDR3 runs 15 residues. The CDR3 protein is CASSPQRASGNTIYF. DNA for the CDR3: TGTGCCAGCTCACCCCAAAGGGCCTCTGGAAACACCATATATTTT.

This clone was counted between two and nine times. This chain connects TRBV9 to TRBJ2-6, with D unclear. In germline, CDR1 is SGDLS, CDR2 YYNGEE. V shed 4 bases and J shed 0 bases, with 14 bases lying between them. The CDR3 has 17 amino acids. In nucleotides, the CDR3 is TGTGCCAGCAGCAATGCCGGCAGATCCTCTGGGGCCAACGTCCTGACTTTC. Residues: CASSNAGRSSGANVLTF.

The V gene is TRBV28, the J gene TRBJ1-5, with a weak D call TRBD1 (6 bases). Germline V CDR1 and CDR2: MDHEN, SYDVKM. Trimming shortened V by 6 bases and J by 7 bases, and 10 bases separated the two germline ends. The length of the CDR3 is 12 residues. The CDR3 nucleotides read TGTGCCAGCAGCTGGGGGCGACAGCCCCAGCATTTT. As protein: CASSWGRQPQHF.

V and J are TRBV4-1 and TRBJ2-7, with 11 bases matching TRBD2. Unmatched junction bases numbered 8, after V lost 3 bases and J lost 7 bases. This CDR3 is built from 15 residues. Germline V lookup: CDR1 MGHRA, CDR2 YSYEKL. In nucleotides, the CDR3 is TGCGCCAGCAGCCAGCCATCTAGCGGGAGGAGGGAGCAGTACTTC. Its protein is CASSQPSSGRREQYF.

The chain is built from TRBV30 and TRBJ2-7, with 7 nucleotides matching TRBD2. This CDR3 spans 15 amino acids. Germline CDR1 reads GTSNPN; CDR2 reads SVGIG (reference sequence). The V and J ends lost 3 bases and 2 bases, in that order; junction bases with no gene match: 10. The CDR3 sequence is CAWSAGRGLAYEQYF. CDR3 nucleotide sequence: TGTGCCTGGAGCGCCGGGCGAGGACTAGCCTACGAGCAGTACTTC. The variable domain in full, completed from reference TRBV30 and TRBJ2-7, reads SQTIHQWPATLVQPVGSPLSLECTVEGTSNPNLYWYRQAAGRGLQLLFYSVGIGQISSEVPQNLSASRPQDRQFILSSKKLLLSDSGFYLCAWSAGRGLAYEQYFGPGTRLTVT.

This clone was detected only once. J is TRBJ1-6 and V is TRBV5-1; 7 bases line up with TRBD1. The junction had 6 bases not matched to a gene; V was cut back by 2 bases and J by 10 bases. This CDR3 comprises 14 residues. Germline CDR1 reads SGHRS; CDR2 reads YFSETQ. CDR3 in amino acids: CASSFQGEGSPLHF. In DNA, the CDR3 is TGCGCCAGCAGCTTTCAGGGGGAGGGCTCACCCCTCCACTTT.

The chain is built from TRBV29-1 and TRBJ2-7, with 10 bases matching TRBD2. The CDR3 has 12 residues. J gave up 6 bases and V 6 bases, and 5 bases lay outside the gene matches. Looked up from germline, CDR1 is SQVTM and CDR2 is ANQGSEA. Here the CDR3 DNA reads TGCAGCGTCTTACGACTAGCGGGCGAGCAGTACTTC. Its translation: CSVLRLAGEQYF.

The genes are TRBV30 and TRBJ1-6; tentatively, D is TRBD1 (6 bases). This CDR3 has 13 residues. Between the trimmed V and J ends, which lost 6 bases and 1 base, there was a span of 7 bases. Per the germline V gene, CDR1 is GTSNPN and CDR2 is SVGIG (reference sequence). For the CDR3, the DNA is TGTGCCTGTACAGGGTCCTATAATTCACCCCTCCACTTT. Protein sequence: CACTGSYNSPLHF.

The rearrangement joins TRBV7-9 to TRBJ2-2, with a tentative D call TRBD2 (6 bases). The germline V gene has CDR1 SEHNR and CDR2 FQNEAQ (reference sequence). V lost 3 bases, J lost 5 bases, and 19 bases lay in between. CDR3 length equals 17 residues. For the CDR3, the DNA is TGTGCCAGCAGCTTTACCCGGAGGGCCCTTATAACCGGGGAGCTGTTTTTT. It yields the protein CASSFTRRALITGELFF.

This chain links TRBV9 with TRBJ1-1; D gene unclear. The V gene lost 1 base and the J gene lost 5 bases, with 9 bases spanning the gap. The CDR3 extends over 13 amino acids. CDR1 is SGDLS and CDR2 is YYNGEE in the germline V gene. The CDR3 region is CASSVRVRTEAFF. CDR3 in DNA: TGTGCCAGCAGCGTAAGGGTACGAACTGAAGCTTTCTTT.

This chain links TRBV5-5 with TRBJ1-5; 7 bases match TRBD1. CDR3 size: 15 residues. CDR1 SGHKS and CDR2 YYEKEE come from the germline V gene (reference sequence). V shed 4 bases and J 1 base; nucleotides not matched to a gene: 5. CDR3 sequence (DNA): TGTGCCAGCAGCCCAACAGGGGCGAGCAATCAGCCCCAGCATTTT. Residues: CASSPTGASNQPQHF.

The gene calls are TRBV28 and TRBJ2-7, with 12 nucleotides matching TRBD2. The CDR3 is made up of 15 amino acids. Trimming removed 6 bases from V and 2 bases from J; junction bases left unmatched: 5. The germline CDR1 and CDR2 sequences are MDHEN and SYDVKM. CDR3 sequence reads: CASSKTSGRTYEQYF. The CDR3 coding sequence is TGTGCCAGCAGCAAAACTAGCGGGAGGACCTACGAGCAGTACTTC.

Notes on this clone: The junction shows a germline mismatch at one end, possibly a read error. V is TRBV7-7 and J is TRBJ2-1, with D perhaps being TRBD1 or TRBD2 (7 bases each). This CDR3 spans 15 amino acids. Germline CDR1 SSHAT, CDR2 FNYEAQ (reference sequence). CDR3 coding DNA: TGTGCTAGCAGCTTAGACCAGGGGGGGTACAATGAGCAGTTCTTC. It translates to CASSLDQGGYNEQFF.

Comments on this clone: A junction end diverges from the germline sequence, so it may reflect a read error. The chain is built from TRBV5-1 and TRBJ1-1, with D maybe TRBD1 (6 bases). CDR3 size: 14 residues. Germline CDR1 and CDR2: SGHRS and YFSETQ. CDR3: CASKLGQVNTEAFF. The CDR3 DNA reads as TGCGCAAGCAAGTTGGGACAAGTGAACACTGAAGCTTTCTTT.

V gene TRBV28 combines with J gene TRBJ2-7; D call uncertain. The V and J ends lost 7 bases and 8 bases respectively, with 12 bases between them. The CDR3 loop spans 11 amino acids. CDR1 MDHEN and CDR2 SYDVKM come from the germline V gene. The DNA of the CDR3 is TGTGCCAGCAAAAAAATCGGCCAGCAGTACTTC. It specifies CASKKIGQQYF.

This clone was counted between two and nine times. This rearrangement joins TRBV2 to TRBJ1-3; D gene ambiguous. CDR1 and CDR2 from the germline V gene are SNHLY and FYNNEI. This CDR3 region has 16 residues. V dropped 1 base and J dropped 0 bases, with 10 bases sitting between them. The CDR3 sequence: CASSEGRGNSGNTIYF. In DNA, the CDR3 is TGTGCCAGCAGTGAAGGGCGAGGGAACTCTGGAAACACCATATATTTT.

The chain joins TRBV7-2 to TRBJ1-5; D may be TRBD1 (6 bases). This CDR3 region has 14 residues. Germline assignment: CDR1 SGHTA and CDR2 FQGNSA. V was cut by 10 bases and J by 3 bases, with 16 bases left in between. The CDR3 here is CATKGGGPNQPQHF. The CDR3 region has the DNA TGTGCCACCAAAGGCGGGGGCCCCAATCAGCCCCAGCATTTT.